This T cell receptor (beta chain) originates from a study of shared clonotypes between healthy human individuals. Study-wide background: Per donor, three plates held CD4 naive cells, three held CD4 memory, two held CD8 naive and one held CD8 memory.

CD45RO-negative cells were positively selected for CCR7, leaving out terminally differentiated effector memory CD45RA+ cells. CDR3 length equals 16 residues. Per the germline V gene, CDR1 is MDHEN and CDR2 is SYDVKM. Unmatched junction bases numbered 8, after V lost 3 bases and J lost 5 bases. In replicate PCRs of sorted subsets, about 190 ng DNA, approximately 30,000 T cell genomes, was used. Per the authors' pipeline: ImmunoSEQ output lacked quality scores and full-length reads, limiting matched filtering. Sequencing was performed with immunoSEQ multiplex PCR; in TCRdb, only in-frame clones are kept and a portion is missing. The V and J calls and clone size are taken from that table; D and trimming were inferred from the DNA. The sample lists about 610,000 clones, around 96% occurring once.

The receptor was isolated from a woman aged 25 to 39 in good health. V and J are TRBV28 and TRBJ2-5, with TRBD1 matching over 11 bases. The sample was naive CD8+ T cells sorted from blood. CDR3 bases: TGTGCCAGCAGTTTGGGACAGGGGGGCCTATTGGAGACCCAGTACTTC. Its translation: CASSLGQGGLLETQYF.